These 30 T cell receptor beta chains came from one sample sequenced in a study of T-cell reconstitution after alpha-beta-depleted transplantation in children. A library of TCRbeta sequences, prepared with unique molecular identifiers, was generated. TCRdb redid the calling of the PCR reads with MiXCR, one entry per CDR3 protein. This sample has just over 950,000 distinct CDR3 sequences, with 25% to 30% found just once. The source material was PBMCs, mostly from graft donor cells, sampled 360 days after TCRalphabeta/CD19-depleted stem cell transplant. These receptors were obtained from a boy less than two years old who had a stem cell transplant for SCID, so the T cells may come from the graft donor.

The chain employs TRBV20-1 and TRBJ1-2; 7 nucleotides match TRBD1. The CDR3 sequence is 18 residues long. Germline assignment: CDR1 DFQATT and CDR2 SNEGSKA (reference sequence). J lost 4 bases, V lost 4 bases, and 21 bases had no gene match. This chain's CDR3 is CSAKLRSWDRTGLYGYTF. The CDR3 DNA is TGCAGTGCTAAGCTGAGATCCTGGGACAGAACTGGCCTCTATGGCTACACCTTC.

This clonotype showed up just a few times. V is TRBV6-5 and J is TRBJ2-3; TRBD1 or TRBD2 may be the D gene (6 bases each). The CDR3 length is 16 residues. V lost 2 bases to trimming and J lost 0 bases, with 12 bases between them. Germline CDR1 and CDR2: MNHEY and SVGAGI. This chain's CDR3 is CASSYVEGGSTDTQYF. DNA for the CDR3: TGTGCCAGCAGTTACGTTGAGGGGGGCAGCACAGATACGCAGTATTTT.

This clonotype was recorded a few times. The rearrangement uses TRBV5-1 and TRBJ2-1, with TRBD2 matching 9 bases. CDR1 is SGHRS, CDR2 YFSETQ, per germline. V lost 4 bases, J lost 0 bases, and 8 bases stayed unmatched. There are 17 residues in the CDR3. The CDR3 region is CASSNILAGASYNEQFF. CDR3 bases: TGCGCCAGCAGCAACATTTTAGCGGGGGCCTCCTACAATGAGCAGTTCTTC. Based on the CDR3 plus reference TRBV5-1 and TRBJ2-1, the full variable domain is KAGVTQTPRYLIKTRGQQVTLSCSPISGHRSVSWYQQTPGQGLQFLFEYFSETQRNKGNFPGRFSGRQFSNSRSEMNVSTLELGDSALYLCASSNILAGASYNEQFFGPGTRLTVL.

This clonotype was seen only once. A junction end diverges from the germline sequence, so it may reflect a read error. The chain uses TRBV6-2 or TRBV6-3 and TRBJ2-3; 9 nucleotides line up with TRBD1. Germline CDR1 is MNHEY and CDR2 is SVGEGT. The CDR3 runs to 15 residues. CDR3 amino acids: CSSSQNRGPADTQYF. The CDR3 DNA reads TGTTCCAGCAGTCAGAACAGGGGGCCGGCAGATACGCAGTATTTT.

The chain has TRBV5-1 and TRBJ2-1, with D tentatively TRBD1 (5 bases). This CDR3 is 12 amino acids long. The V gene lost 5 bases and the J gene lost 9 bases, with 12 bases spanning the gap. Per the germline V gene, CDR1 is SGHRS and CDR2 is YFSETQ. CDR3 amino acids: CASRGRFGEQFF. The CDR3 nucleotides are TGCGCCAGCAGGGGGCGGTTCGGTGAGCAGTTCTTC.

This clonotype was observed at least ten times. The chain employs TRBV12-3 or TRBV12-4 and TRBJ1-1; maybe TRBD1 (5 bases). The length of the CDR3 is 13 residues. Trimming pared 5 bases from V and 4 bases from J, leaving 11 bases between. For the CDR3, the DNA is TGTGCCAGCAGTGGGTCTGGGGGCACTGAAGCTTTCTTT. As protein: CASSGSGGTEAFF.

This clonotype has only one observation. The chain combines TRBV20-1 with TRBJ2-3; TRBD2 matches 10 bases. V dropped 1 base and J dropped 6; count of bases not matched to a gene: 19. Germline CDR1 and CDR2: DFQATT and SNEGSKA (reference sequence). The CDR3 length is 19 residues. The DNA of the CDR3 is TGCAGTGCTAGAGCCTACGCTAGCGGGGGTCTAAGGGCGTCCGATACGCAGTATTTT. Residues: CSARAYASGGLRASDTQYF.

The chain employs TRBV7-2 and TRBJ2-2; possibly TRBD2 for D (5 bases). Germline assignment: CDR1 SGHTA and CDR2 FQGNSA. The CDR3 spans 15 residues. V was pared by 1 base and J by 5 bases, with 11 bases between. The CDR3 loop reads CASSLERAGTGELFF. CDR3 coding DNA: TGTGCCAGCAGCTTAGAGAGGGCTGGGACCGGGGAGCTGTTTTTT.

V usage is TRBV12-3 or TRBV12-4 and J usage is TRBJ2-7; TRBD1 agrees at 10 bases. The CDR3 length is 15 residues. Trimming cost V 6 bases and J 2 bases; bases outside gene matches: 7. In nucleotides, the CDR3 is TGTGCCAGCAGAGCCTCCGGGACAGGGGCCTACGAGCAGTACTTC. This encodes CASRASGTGAYEQYF.

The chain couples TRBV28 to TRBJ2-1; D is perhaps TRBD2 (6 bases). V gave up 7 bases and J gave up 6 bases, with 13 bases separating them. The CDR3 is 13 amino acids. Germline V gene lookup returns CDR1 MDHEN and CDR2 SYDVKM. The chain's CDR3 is CASIRDLSNEQFF. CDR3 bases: TGTGCCAGCATTAGGGACTTGAGCAATGAGCAGTTCTTC.

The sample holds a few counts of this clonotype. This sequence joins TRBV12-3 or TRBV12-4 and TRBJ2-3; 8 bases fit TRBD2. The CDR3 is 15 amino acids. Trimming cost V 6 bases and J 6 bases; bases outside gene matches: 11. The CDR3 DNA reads TGTGCCAGCAGAACCGGGACTAGACGATCTGATACGCAGTATTTT. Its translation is CASRTGTRRSDTQYF.

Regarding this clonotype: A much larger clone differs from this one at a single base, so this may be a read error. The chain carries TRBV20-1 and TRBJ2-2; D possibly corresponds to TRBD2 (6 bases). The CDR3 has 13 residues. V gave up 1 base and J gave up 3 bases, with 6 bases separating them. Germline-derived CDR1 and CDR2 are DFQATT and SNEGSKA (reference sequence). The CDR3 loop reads CSARGGDTGELFF. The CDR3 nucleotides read TGCAGTGCTAGAGGGGGGGACACCGGGGAGCTGTTTTTT.

The CDR3 bases are TGTGCCAGCAGCGTAGAGGGTCTAGCAACCGGGGAGCTGTTTTTT. It is translated as CASSVEGLATGELFF. V is TRBV9 and J is TRBJ2-2, with D perhaps matching TRBD2 (5 bases). V shed 0 bases and J shed 5 bases, with 11 bases lying between them. Germline CDR1 SGDLS, CDR2 YYNGEE. This CDR3 region has 15 residues.

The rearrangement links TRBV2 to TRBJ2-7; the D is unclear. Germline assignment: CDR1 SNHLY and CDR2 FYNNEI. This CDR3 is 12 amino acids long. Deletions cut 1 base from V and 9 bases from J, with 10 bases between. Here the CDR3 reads CASSEVELRQYF. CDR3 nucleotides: TGTGCCAGCAGTGAAGTCGAACTCCGGCAGTACTTC.

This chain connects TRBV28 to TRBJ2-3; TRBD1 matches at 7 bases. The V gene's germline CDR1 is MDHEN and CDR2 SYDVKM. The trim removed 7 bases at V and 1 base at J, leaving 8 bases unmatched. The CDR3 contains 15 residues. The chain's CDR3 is CASKGGRLGTDTQYF. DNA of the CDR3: TGTGCCAGCAAAGGGGGCCGACTCGGCACAGATACGCAGTATTTT.

CDR3 residues: CASSLVGSGGSEQYF. Here the CDR3 DNA reads TGTGCCAGCAGCTTAGTCGGTAGCGGGGGTAGCGAGCAGTACTTC. J is TRBJ2-7 and V is TRBV7-6, with TRBD2 identical over 9 bases. Looked up from germline, CDR1 is SGHVS and CDR2 is FNYEAQ. The J segment lost 6 bases and the V segment lost 1 base, leaving 7 bases of the junction unmatched. This CDR3 has 15 amino acids. The variable domain in full, with the rest retrieved from reference TRBV7-6 and TRBJ2-7, is GAGVSQSPRYKVTKRGQDVALRCDPISGHVSLYWYRQALGQGPEFLTYFNYEAQQDKSGLPNDRFSAERPEGSISTLTIQRTEQRDSAMYRCASSLVGSGGSEQYFGPGTRLTVT.

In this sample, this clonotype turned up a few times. CDR3 residues: CASSLGVLSGNTIYF. The CDR3 DNA reads TGTGCCAGCAGCTTGGGAGTCCTCTCTGGAAACACCATATATTTT. V usage is TRBV5-8 and J usage is TRBJ1-3; unclear D gene. Trimming cost V 0 bases and J 0 bases, with 7 bases left between them. In germline, CDR1 is SGHTS, CDR2 YDEGEE. The length of the CDR3 is 15 residues.

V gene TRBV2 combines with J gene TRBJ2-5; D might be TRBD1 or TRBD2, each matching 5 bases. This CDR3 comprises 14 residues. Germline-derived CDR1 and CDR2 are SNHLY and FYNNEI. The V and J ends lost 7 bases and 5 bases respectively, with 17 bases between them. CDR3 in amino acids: CASKDKRGIETQYF. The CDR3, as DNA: TGTGCCAGCAAGGACAAACGGGGTATCGAGACCCAGTACTTC.

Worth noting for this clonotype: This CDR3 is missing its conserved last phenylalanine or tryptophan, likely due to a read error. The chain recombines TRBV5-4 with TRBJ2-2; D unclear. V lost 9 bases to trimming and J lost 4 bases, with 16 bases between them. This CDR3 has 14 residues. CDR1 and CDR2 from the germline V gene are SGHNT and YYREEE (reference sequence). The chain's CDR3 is CAMSLGLVTGELFC. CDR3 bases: TGTGCCATGAGCTTGGGTCTAGTCACCGGGGAGCTGTTTTGT.

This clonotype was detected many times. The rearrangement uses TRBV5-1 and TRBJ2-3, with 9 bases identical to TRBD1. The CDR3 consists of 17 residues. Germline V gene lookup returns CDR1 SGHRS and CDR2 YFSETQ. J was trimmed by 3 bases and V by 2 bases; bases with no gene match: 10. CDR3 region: CASSFAGTGIRTDTQYF. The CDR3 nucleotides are TGCGCCAGCAGCTTTGCCGGGACAGGGATACGAACAGATACGCAGTATTTT.

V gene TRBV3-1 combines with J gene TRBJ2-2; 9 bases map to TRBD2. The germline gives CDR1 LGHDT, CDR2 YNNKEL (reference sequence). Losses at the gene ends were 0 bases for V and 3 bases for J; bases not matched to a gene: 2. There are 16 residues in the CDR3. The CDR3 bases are TGTGCCAGCAGCCAAGAGACTAGCGGAGACACCGGGGAGCTGTTTTTT. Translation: CASSQETSGDTGELFF.

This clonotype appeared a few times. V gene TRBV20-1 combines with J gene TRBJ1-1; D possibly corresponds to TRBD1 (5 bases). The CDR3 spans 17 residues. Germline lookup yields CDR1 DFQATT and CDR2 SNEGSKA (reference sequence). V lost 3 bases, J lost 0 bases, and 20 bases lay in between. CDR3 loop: CSARRPVEGPMNTEAFF. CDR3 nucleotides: TGCAGTGCTAGGCGGCCAGTAGAGGGACCCATGAACACTGAAGCTTTCTTT.

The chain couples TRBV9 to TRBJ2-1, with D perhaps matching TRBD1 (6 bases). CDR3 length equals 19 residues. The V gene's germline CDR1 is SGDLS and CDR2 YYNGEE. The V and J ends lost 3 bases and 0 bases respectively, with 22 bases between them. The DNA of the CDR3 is TGTGCCAGCAGCGACGGGAAGGGGGTGTCGAGAAGCTCCTACAATGAGCAGTTCTTC. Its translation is CASSDGKGVSRSSYNEQFF. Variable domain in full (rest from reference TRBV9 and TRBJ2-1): DSGVTQTPKHLITATGQRVTLRCSPRSGDLSVYWYQQSLDQGLQFLIQYYNGEERAKGNILERFSAQQFPDLHSELNLSSLELGDSALYFCASSDGKGVSRSSYNEQFFGPGTRLTVL.

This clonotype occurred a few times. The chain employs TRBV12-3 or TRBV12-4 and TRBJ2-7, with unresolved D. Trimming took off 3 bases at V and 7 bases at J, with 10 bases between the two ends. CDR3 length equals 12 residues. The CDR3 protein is CASSFGLGEQYF. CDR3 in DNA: TGTGCCAGCAGTTTCGGGTTGGGGGAGCAGTACTTC.

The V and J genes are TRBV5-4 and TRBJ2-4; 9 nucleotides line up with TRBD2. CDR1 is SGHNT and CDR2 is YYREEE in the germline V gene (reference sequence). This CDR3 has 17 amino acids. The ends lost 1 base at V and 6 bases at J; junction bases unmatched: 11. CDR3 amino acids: CASSLPETSGSANIQYF. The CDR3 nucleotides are TGTGCCAGCAGCTTGCCTGAGACTAGCGGAAGTGCAAACATTCAGTACTTC.

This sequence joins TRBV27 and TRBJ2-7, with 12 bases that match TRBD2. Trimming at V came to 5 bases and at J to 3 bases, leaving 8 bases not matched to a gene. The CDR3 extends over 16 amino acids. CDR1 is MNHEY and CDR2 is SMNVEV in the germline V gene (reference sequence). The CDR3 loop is CASSPSGLAGYYEQYF. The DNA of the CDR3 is TGTGCCAGCAGTCCGTCGGGACTAGCGGGTTACTACGAGCAGTACTTC.

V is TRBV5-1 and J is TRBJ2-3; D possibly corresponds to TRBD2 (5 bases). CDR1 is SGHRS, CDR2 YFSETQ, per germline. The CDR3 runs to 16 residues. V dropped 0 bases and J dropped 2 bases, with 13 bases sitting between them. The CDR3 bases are TGCGCCAGCAGCTTGGTTTTTAGAGGGTTCACAGATACGCAGTATTTT. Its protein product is CASSLVFRGFTDTQYF.

CDR3 sequence (DNA): TGTGCCATCATGGTGGGGGAAGGCTCCTACGAGCAGTACTTC. Translated: CAIMVGEGSYEQYF. This chain joins TRBV10-3 and TRBJ2-7; D may match TRBD1 or TRBD2 (5 bases each). The CDR3 length is 14 residues. Per germline, CDR1 ENHRY and CDR2 SYGVKD. The V end was cut by 7 bases, the J end by 0 bases, with 13 bases between.

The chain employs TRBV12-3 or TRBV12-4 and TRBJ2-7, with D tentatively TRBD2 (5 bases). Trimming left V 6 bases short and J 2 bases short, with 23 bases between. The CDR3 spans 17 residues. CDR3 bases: TGTGCCAGCAGCTTTAGCCGCGGACTTGGTCAAGCCTACGAGCAGTACTTC. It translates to CASSFSRGLGQAYEQYF.

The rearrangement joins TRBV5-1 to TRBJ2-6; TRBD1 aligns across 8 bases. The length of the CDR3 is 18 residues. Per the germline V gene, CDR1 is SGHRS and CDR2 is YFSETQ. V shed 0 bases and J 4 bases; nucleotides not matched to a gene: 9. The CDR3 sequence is CASSLAPTGVTGANVLTF. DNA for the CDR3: TGCGCCAGCAGCTTGGCCCCGACAGGGGTTACCGGGGCCAACGTCCTGACTTTC.